This TCR beta chain appears in the sequencing data of a study of PD-L1 blockade in urothelial cancer. Background on the study: At some point between 2013 and 2015, patients got going on atezolizumab, taking 1,200 mg intravenously every 3 weeks. Analysis of blood occurred 3 weeks (second dose) and 6 weeks after treatment start.

Time point given: pretreatment peripheral blood. CDR1 and CDR2 from the germline V gene are MGHRA and YSYEKL. J lost 0 bases, V lost 2 bases, and 10 bases had no gene match. The CDR3 contains 18 residues. Using immunoSEQ multiplex PCR, the repertoire was profiled, and TCRdb retains in-frame clones only, with some absent. The data contain 15,000 to 20,000 clones, 70% to 90% of them singletons. The clonotype originates from a man aged 65 to 85 with urothelial cancer. V is TRBV4-1 and J is TRBJ2-3; TRBD1 matches at 8 bases. This sample comprised PBMCs, obtained around atezolizumab (anti-PD-L1) treatment. Here the CDR3 reads CASSQSLIGTGSTDTQYF. The CDR3, as DNA: TGCGCCAGCAGCCAAAGCCTCATAGGGACAGGTAGCACAGATACGCAGTATTTT.